This TCR beta chain was identified during a study of cytomegalovirus exposure and HLA in healthy donors. Study findings and constraints: Upon later analysis, HLA-associated TCR beta chains proved more clonally expanded than other, equally common chains. In vitro checks showed that a few CMV-associated chains really do target CMV antigens.

Germline CDR1 reads SEHNR; CDR2 reads FQNEAQ (reference sequence). With 2 bases removed from V and 3 bases from J, the gap between germline ends came to 16 bases. CDR3 length equals 16 residues. As concerns this clone: Its antigen is unidentified.

Use of 60 Vbeta and 13 Jbeta primers characterized the PCR. The repertoire was sequenced with immunoSEQ multiplex PCR; TCRdb's copy has only in-frame clones and lacks some. The sample carries 150,000 to 200,000 clones, approximately 80% recorded once. The V and J genes are TRBV7-9 and TRBJ1-2, with a possible D match to TRBD1 (6 bases). Sequenced sample: PBMCs. The clonotype was recovered from a man in his forties in good health and CMV-seropositive. The chain's CDR3 is CASSLKGGGADYGYTF. CDR3 nucleotides: TGTGCCAGCAGCTTAAAGGGTGGGGGGGCGGACTATGGCTACACCTTC.